This TCR beta chain originates from a study of CD8 T cells in ankylosing spondylitis. This clonotype has a count of ten or more. This CDR3 comprises 17 residues. The V and J ends lost 5 bases and 2 bases respectively, with 16 bases between them. Each CDR3 protein is one row after TCRdb ran MiXCR on the 5' RACE reads. The sample has more than 150,000 distinct CDR3 sequences, about 20% seen once; the top ten hold approximately 4%. The chain uses TRBV12-3 or TRBV12-4 and TRBJ2-6; weak D call: TRBD1 (6 bases). Sequencing input: blood, either unsorted or a sorted T cell fraction (not recorded which). This receptor was identified in a male donor aged 5 to 29 with ankylosing spondylitis or in good health (not recorded which). CDR3 in DNA: TGTGCCAGCAGTCCCCCAACCACAGGGACTGGGGCCAACGTCCTGACTTTC. Its translation is CASSPPTTGTGANVLTF.